Each of the 18 T cell receptor beta chains below was sequenced from the same sample in a study of T cells after yellow fever vaccination. TCRdb reprocessed the 5' RACE reads with MiXCR, giving one entry per CDR3 protein. The sample has 150,000 or so distinct CDR3 sequences; about 7% are singletons. The source was CD4+ T cells sorted from PBMCs, collected about 5 days after the first yellow fever vaccination. These receptors were taken from a man between 18 and 29 years old who received the YFV17D yellow fever vaccine.

This clonotype has a count of ten or more. The chain carries TRBV12-5 and TRBJ1-2; D gene ambiguous. The CDR3 has 14 amino acids. Between the trimmed V and J ends, which lost 4 bases and 1 base, there was a span of 10 bases. Germline assignment: CDR1 LGHNT and CDR2 FRNRAP. The CDR3 spells CASGSTRVNYGYTF. Written as DNA, the CDR3 is TGTGCTAGTGGTTCCACGAGGGTTAACTATGGCTACACCTTC.

This clonotype was picked up a small number of times. The rearrangement uses TRBV5-1 and TRBJ2-7; TRBD2 agrees at 8 bases. CDR3 length: 14 residues. The J segment lost 7 bases and the V segment lost 3 bases, leaving 9 bases of the junction unmatched. The germline gives CDR1 SGHRS, CDR2 YFSETQ. The CDR3 here is CASSSYGGAWEQYF. The CDR3 nucleotides read TGCGCCAGCAGCTCCTACGGGGGGGCCTGGGAGCAGTACTTC.

This clonotype was picked up a small number of times. This rearrangement joins TRBV30 to TRBJ2-5, with a possible D match to TRBD2 (6 bases). Germline values: CDR1 GTSNPN, CDR2 SVGIG (reference sequence). This CDR3 region has 15 residues. V dropped 1 base and J dropped 5 bases, with 17 bases sitting between them. The CDR3, as DNA: TGTGCCTGGAGTGCGGGACTGGGTGCCGGGGAGACCCAGTACTTC. Amino acids: CAWSAGLGAGETQYF. The variable domain in full, with the rest retrieved from reference TRBV30 and TRBJ2-5, is SQTIHQWPATLVQPVGSPLSLECTVEGTSNPNLYWYRQAAGRGLQLLFYSVGIGQISSEVPQNLSASRPQDRQFILSSKKLLLSDSGFYLCAWSAGLGAGETQYFGPGTRLLVL.

This clonotype has just a few counts. This chain links TRBV5-1 with TRBJ2-6; 9 bases align to TRBD2. Germline CDR1 is SGHRS and CDR2 is YFSETQ. This CDR3 region has 18 residues. Trimming took 7 bases from V and 0 from J; bases not matched to a gene: 11. In nucleotides, the CDR3 is TGCGCCAGCTGCCCGGCGGGAGGGACTCTCTCTGGGGCCAACGTCCTGACTTTC. Encoded protein: CASCPAGGTLSGANVLTF.

The chain is built from TRBV5-1 and TRBJ1-1; TRBD1 aligns across 10 bases. V was clipped by 5 bases and J by 4 bases; unmatched bases: 8. From germline, CDR1 is SGHRS and CDR2 YFSETQ. The CDR3 has 15 residues. The CDR3 loop is CASRSGTGEGTEAFF. The CDR3 coding sequence is TGCGCCAGCAGATCCGGGACAGGGGAGGGCACTGAAGCTTTCTTT.

J is TRBJ2-3 and V is TRBV20-1; 16 nucleotides align to TRBD2. J was trimmed by 4 bases and V by 6 bases; bases with no gene match: 10. Germline CDR1 DFQATT, CDR2 SNEGSKA (reference sequence). CDR3 length: 17 amino acids. Here the CDR3 reads CSARPGLAGGPPDTQYF. CDR3 nucleotides: TGCAGTGCCCGTCCGGGACTAGCGGGGGGGCCCCCAGATACGCAGTATTTT.

This clonotype was detected many times. V gene TRBV7-2 combines with J gene TRBJ2-2; the D gene is possibly TRBD2 (6 bases). Germline V lookup: CDR1 SGHTA, CDR2 FQGNSA. Between the trimmed V and J ends, which lost 0 bases and 9 bases, there was a span of 11 bases. CDR3 size: 14 residues. The CDR3 sequence is CASSLAGGVRELFF. The CDR3 DNA is TGTGCCAGCAGCTTAGCGGGCGGGGTCCGGGAGCTGTTTTTT.

The rearrangement links TRBV7-2 to TRBJ2-5; D is possibly TRBD2 (6 bases). Trimming shortened V by 4 bases and J by 0 bases, and 15 bases separated the two germline ends. The CDR3 is 16 residues long. Per germline, CDR1 SGHTA and CDR2 FQGNSA. The CDR3 DNA is TGTGCCAGCAGCTCCGGTTTGGCGGGGTACCAAGAGACCCAGTACTTC. Residues: CASSSGLAGYQETQYF.

The rearrangement joins TRBV10-3 to TRBJ2-7, with a possible D match to TRBD2 (6 bases). Germline loops: CDR1 ENHRY, CDR2 SYGVKD. V was shortened by 7 bases and J by 3 bases, with 10 bases between the two germline ends. This CDR3 has 12 amino acids. The CDR3 loop is CAIMGGGYEQYF. CDR3 DNA: TGTGCCATCATGGGAGGAGGCTACGAGCAGTACTTC.

This sequence joins TRBV5-1 and TRBJ2-3, with TRBD2 identical over 10 bases. This CDR3 has 14 amino acids. Per germline, CDR1 SGHRS and CDR2 YFSETQ. V lost 4 bases, J lost 8 bases, and 7 bases stayed unmatched. The CDR3 loop is CASSRAGGPGTQYF. CDR3 bases: TGCGCCAGCAGCAGAGCGGGGGGGCCGGGTACGCAGTATTTT.

This clonotype was counted ten times or more. The rearrangement uses TRBV19 and TRBJ2-6; no firm D call. Germline values: CDR1 LNHDA, CDR2 SQIVND (reference sequence). This CDR3 spans 14 amino acids. V lost 2 bases and J 0 bases, leaving 2 bases between the germline ends. The chain's CDR3 is CASSISSGANVLTF. The CDR3 bases are TGTGCCAGTAGTATAAGCTCTGGGGCCAACGTCCTGACTTTC.

On this clonotype itself: A much larger clonotype is one base distant, so this may be a read error. The V call is TRBV9, the J call TRBJ2-2; 7 bases agree with TRBD2. From germline, CDR1 is SGDLS and CDR2 YYNGEE. The CDR3 loop spans 17 amino acids. Written as DNA, the CDR3 is TGTGCCAGCAGCGTACGCCCGGGAGGCGCGAACATCGGGGAGCTGTTTTTT. Residues: CASSVRPGGANIGELFF.

The table lists this clonotype with many counts. This rearrangement joins TRBV12-3 or TRBV12-4 to TRBJ2-7, with no clear D. V was pared by 5 bases and J by 4 bases, with 12 bases between. This CDR3 is 13 amino acids long. This CDR3 reads CASSLGFYYEQYF. CDR3 nucleotide sequence: TGTGCCAGCAGTCTGGGATTTTATTACGAGCAGTACTTC.

In this sample, this clonotype turned up many times. CDR3 loop: CASSPQGYSGNTIYF. The CDR3 DNA reads as TGTGCCAGCAGCCCCCAGGGATACTCTGGAAACACCATATATTTT. The chain carries TRBV7-9 and TRBJ1-3; D possibly corresponds to TRBD1 (5 bases). The CDR3 sequence is 15 residues long. Trimming pared 5 bases from V and 0 bases from J, leaving 11 bases between. In germline, CDR1 is SEHNR, CDR2 FQNEAQ (reference sequence).

This clonotype was seen many times. The genes are TRBV5-1 and TRBJ1-6; D is uncertain. V lost 2 bases and J lost 3, with 9 bases in between. Germline V gene lookup returns CDR1 SGHRS and CDR2 YFSETQ. This CDR3 comprises 15 residues. CDR3 bases: TGCGCCAGCAGCTTCCTTGGGGTCTATAATTCACCCCTCCACTTT. Its translation is CASSFLGVYNSPLHF.

This clonotype was seen at least ten times. This chain joins TRBV15 and TRBJ2-3, with unresolved D. This CDR3 has 12 residues. Trimming left V 4 bases short and J 0 bases short, with 2 bases between. Germline V CDR1 and CDR2: LNHNV, YYDKDF (reference sequence). The CDR3 DNA follows: TGTGCCACCAGCACTAGCACAGATACGCAGTATTTT. The encoded protein is CATSTSTDTQYF.

The V call is TRBV7-9, the J call TRBJ1-6; 7 nucleotides align to TRBD1. The CDR3 contains 16 residues. Germline CDR1 SEHNR, CDR2 FQNEAQ (reference sequence). Unmatched junction bases numbered 4, after V lost 1 base and J lost 4 bases. The CDR3, as DNA: TGTGCCAGCAGCTTAGGACGGGACAGTTATAATTCACCCCTCCACTTT. Amino acids: CASSLGRDSYNSPLHF.

This clonotype was seen ten or more times. The chain employs TRBV20-1 and TRBJ2-5, with D unclear. CDR3 size: 12 residues. Germline loops: CDR1 DFQATT, CDR2 SNEGSKA (reference sequence). V was shortened by 5 bases and J by 7 bases, with 14 bases between the two germline ends. The CDR3 DNA reads as TGCAGTGCTGGCCCAATTTCAGGGACCCAGTACTTC. Its protein product is CSAGPISGTQYF.